This entry describes one T cell receptor beta chain. This clonotype was seen many times. The specificity of this receptor is unknown. No much larger clone is present one base from it, and per-base qualities are unavailable. Libraries came from 5' RACE. Reads for this sample came from a NextSeq 500. Unique molecular identifiers were attached to individual cDNA molecules in the TCR library protocol so that sequencing error and PCR bias could be corrected. Both TCR alpha and beta chains were sequenced, and tight co-correlation was observed between alpha and beta sequence abundances in each sample. Concerning the study's data processing: Decombinator V4 was used to perform V gene, J gene and CDR3 annotation of TCR sequences. Expanded TCRs were defined as changing significantly between any two time points under a Poisson model with p below 0.0001. Abundances of TCRs were expressed as counts per million after normalisation to the total number of TCRs sequenced in each sample. TRAV1-2 paired with TRAJ12, TRAJ20 or TRAJ33 defined MAIT TCRs, while TRAV10 paired with TRAJ18 defined iNKT TCRs. A search of VDJdb, accessed on 1 November 2021, was run for TCRs annotated to CMV, EBV and SARS-CoV-2, with TCRs annotated for multiple antigens excluded. The public reads were run again by TCRdb, first through fastp at Q25 and then through MiXCR, and only productive beta chains were kept. Duplicate CDR3 protein sequences are folded into a single record with the most common DNA and genes. The V and J calls and clone size come from TCRdb's table, not from the authors' own analysis. The sample table shows 26,000 or so distinct CDR3 sequences, and around 5.4% are seen once. The ten largest account for roughly 2.5% of the sample.

These data originate in a study of early T cells in non-severe SARS-CoV-2 infection (dated by TCRdb to the early 2020s). With respect to the entire study: Bulk RNA from unsorted whole blood was used for TCR sequencing, so alpha and beta chains could not be paired.

For this chain, trimming is 1 base at the V end and 0 bases at the J end, and the number of junction bases without a gene match is 6. According to the germline V gene, CDR1 reads SGHRS and CDR2 reads YFSETQ. Inclusive of the bounding cysteine and phenylalanine, the CDR3 is 17 residues long. Left in the record is the CDR3 DNA by itself, 51 bases read in frame from the first base. A case-control design nested within a healthcare worker cohort in London, UK, was used, with weekly nasopharyngeal swab PCR tests and blood sampling performed. Healthcare workers were enrolled in the week of the UK lockdown, from 23 to 31 March 2020, and were followed every week for up to roughly 15 weeks. Results and caveats for the whole study, not just this receptor: VDJdb matching was skewed toward anti-spike CD8 responses and likely underestimated virus-specific expansions by missing private and CD4 specificities.

The sequenced sample consisted of whole blood. The sequence joins TRBV5-1 to TRBJ2-4, and 8 bases in between align with TRBD2. The sequence was collected from an adult who was a healthcare worker with PCR-confirmed SARS-CoV-2 infection or an uninfected control (not recorded which). The sequenced DNA is TGCGCCAGCAGCTTGTCGGCGGGAGGCGTAGCCAAAAACATTCAGTACTTC. Its coded protein is CASSLSAGGVAKNIQYF.